The 27 T cell receptor beta chains presented below share a single source sample, sequenced in a study of OX40 agonist ivuxolimab in advanced cancers. TCRdb's table, derived via immunoSEQ multiplex PCR, lists solely in-frame clones and lacks some. Here the sample spans 100,000 or so clones, 90% to 96% being singletons. Sample: CD4+ or CD8+ T cells sorted from blood, taken in a trial of the OX40 agonist ivuxolimab. Source of these receptors: an adult with an advanced solid tumor such as melanoma, head and neck, liver or kidney cancer.

The chain links TRBV14 to TRBJ2-5, with D perhaps TRBD2 (6 bases). The CDR3 has 15 residues. The V gene's germline CDR1 is SGHDN and CDR2 FVKESK. Trimming took off 0 bases at V and 1 base at J, with 9 bases between the two ends. This CDR3 is CASSQDAGSQETQYF. CDR3 bases: TGTGCCAGCAGCCAAGATGCGGGGTCCCAAGAGACCCAGTACTTC.

V usage is TRBV18 and J usage is TRBJ2-1; the D gene is possibly TRBD2 (6 bases). Trimming shortened V by 0 bases and J by 4 bases, and 13 bases separated the two germline ends. Looked up from germline, CDR1 is KGHSH and CDR2 is LQKENI. This CDR3 region has 16 residues. The CDR3 loop reads CASSPPVAEKYNEQFF. The CDR3 nucleotides read TGTGCCAGCTCACCACCCGTAGCGGAAAAATACAATGAGCAGTTCTTC.

The V gene is TRBV11-2, the J gene TRBJ2-7; D may match TRBD1 or TRBD2 (5 bases each). Trimming stripped 5 bases from V and 7 bases from J, with 15 bases between. CDR3 size: 13 residues. CDR1 SGHAT and CDR2 FQNNGV come from the germline V gene. CDR3 amino acids: CASSPGALREQYF. In nucleotides, the CDR3 is TGTGCCAGCAGCCCCGGGGCCCTGCGGGAGCAGTACTTC. Looking up the rest from reference TRBV11-2 and TRBJ2-7 gives the full variable domain: EAGVAQSPRYKIIEKRQSVAFWCNPISGHATLYWYQQILGQGPKLLIQFQNNGVVDDSQLPKDRFSAERLKGVDSTLKIQPAKLEDSAVYLCASSPGALREQYFGPGTRLTVT.

The gene calls are TRBV7-6 and TRBJ2-7; D may be TRBD1 (6 bases). CDR3 length: 13 residues. The V end was cut by 4 bases, the J end by 3 bases, with 10 bases between. Germline CDR1 SGHVS, CDR2 FNYEAQ. The CDR3 protein is CASSSPDSYEQYF. CDR3 DNA: TGTGCCAGCAGCTCCCCGGACAGCTACGAGCAGTACTTC. The full variable domain, with the rest looked up from reference TRBV7-6 and TRBJ2-7, is GAGVSQSPRYKVTKRGQDVALRCDPISGHVSLYWYRQALGQGPEFLTYFNYEAQQDKSGLPNDRFSAERPEGSISTLTIQRTEQRDSAMYRCASSSPDSYEQYFGPGTRLTVT.

The genes are TRBV27 and TRBJ2-1, with 9 bases aligning to TRBD2. Trimming at V came to 5 bases and at J to 7 bases, leaving 9 bases not matched to a gene. This CDR3 comprises 15 residues. Germline V gene lookup returns CDR1 MNHEY and CDR2 SMNVEV (reference sequence). CDR3 in amino acids: CASSPDLAGPNEQFF. The CDR3 nucleotides read TGTGCCAGCAGTCCGGACCTAGCGGGGCCTAATGAGCAGTTCTTC.

The genes are TRBV7-2 and TRBJ1-2; 7 nucleotides match TRBD1. CDR3 length: 14 amino acids. Trimming cost V 3 bases and J 3 bases; bases outside gene matches: 4. The germline CDR1 and CDR2 sequences are SGHTA and FQGNSA. The chain's CDR3 is CASSLPGGDYGYTF. The CDR3 bases are TGTGCCAGCAGCTTGCCAGGGGGAGACTATGGCTACACCTTC.

The chain links TRBV6-1 to TRBJ2-7, with TRBD2 matching 8 bases. V lost 7 bases and J lost 4; bases outside the gene matches: 6. The CDR3 is 13 amino acids. From germline, CDR1 is MNHNS and CDR2 SASEGT. DNA for the CDR3: TGTGCCAGCAAAGACATAGCGGGGTACGAGCAGTACTTC. Translating gives CASKDIAGYEQYF.

This chain connects TRBV5-4 to TRBJ2-7; no definite D call. Germline V lookup: CDR1 SGHNT, CDR2 YYREEE (reference sequence). The CDR3 is 14 amino acids. Trimming cost V 0 bases and J 0 bases, with 7 bases left between them. In DNA, the CDR3 is TGTGCCAGCAGCTTGGTGGCGGCCTCCTACGAGCAGTACTTC. Translating gives CASSLVAASYEQYF.

The chain joins TRBV4-1 to TRBJ2-4; D not resolved. Trimming shortened V by 0 bases and J by 7 bases, and 10 bases separated the two germline ends. The CDR3 spans 14 residues. The germline CDR1 and CDR2 sequences are MGHRA and YSYEKL. The CDR3 coding sequence is TGCGCCAGCAGCCAAGACCTCGAAGAGAACATTCAGTACTTC. The encoded protein is CASSQDLEENIQYF.

This clone was recorded once. The chain recombines TRBV19 with TRBJ2-1; 8 bases are shared with TRBD2. There are 17 residues in the CDR3. Per germline, CDR1 LNHDA and CDR2 SQIVND (reference sequence). J was trimmed by 8 bases and V by 1 base; bases with no gene match: 13. The CDR3 sequence is CASSIGYGGDFGDEQFF. The CDR3 nucleotides are TGTGCCAGTAGTATAGGATACGGGGGGGACTTTGGCGATGAGCAGTTCTTC.

V is TRBV13 and J is TRBJ2-2; tentatively, D is TRBD1 (6 bases). Trimming removed 5 bases at V and 8 bases at J, with 12 bases between. CDR1 is PRHDT, CDR2 FYEKMQ, per germline (reference sequence). The CDR3 contains 13 residues. As DNA, the CDR3 is TGTGCCAGCAGCCTACAGGGACGTGGGGAGCTGTTTTTT. The encoded protein is CASSLQGRGELFF.

J is TRBJ2-7 and V is TRBV25-1; possibly TRBD2 for D (5 bases). Per germline, CDR1 MGHDK and CDR2 SYGVNS. CDR3 length equals 15 residues. Trimming stripped 3 bases from V and 1 base from J, with 13 bases between. This CDR3 reads CASSDWLGGSYEQYF. DNA for the CDR3: TGTGCCAGCAGTGATTGGCTGGGCGGGTCCTACGAGCAGTACTTC.

The chain combines TRBV19 with TRBJ2-5; 11 bases agree with TRBD2. The CDR3 is made up of 17 amino acids. With 8 bases clipped from V and 5 bases from J, the junction kept 16 bases outside the gene matches. The germline V gene has CDR1 LNHDA and CDR2 SQIVND (reference sequence). The CDR3, as DNA: TGTGCCAGTCCCCCTGAGCCACTAGCGGGGGCCTCGGAGACCCAGTACTTC. This encodes CASPPEPLAGASETQYF.

The chain combines TRBV27 with TRBJ2-5; possible D gene TRBD1, 6 bases. V was clipped by 6 bases and J by 1 base, with 21 bases between them. CDR3 length: 17 amino acids. Germline values: CDR1 MNHEY, CDR2 SMNVEV (reference sequence). The CDR3: CASSPTRDTLLQETQYF. CDR3 nucleotide sequence: TGTGCCAGCAGCCCAACTCGGGACACCCTGCTCCAAGAGACCCAGTACTTC.

CDR3 DNA: TGCAGCGTTGAACGGACAGGGGGTTGGAATGAGCAGTTCTTC. Translated, it gives CSVERTGGWNEQFF. The chain uses TRBV29-1 and TRBJ2-1; 10 bases are shared with TRBD1. Germline V CDR1 and CDR2: SQVTM, ANQGSEA. This CDR3 spans 14 amino acids. Trimming at V came to 2 bases and at J to 7 bases, leaving 5 bases not matched to a gene.

V usage is TRBV19 and J usage is TRBJ2-1; TRBD2 is a possible D gene (6 bases). CDR1 is LNHDA and CDR2 is SQIVND in the germline V gene (reference sequence). The CDR3 covers 12 residues. V was cut by 3 bases and J by 10 bases, with 10 bases left in between. The CDR3 DNA reads TGTGCCAGTAGTATTTACGGGGGAGAGCAGTTCTTC. Residues: CASSIYGGEQFF.

This clone was recorded once. The chain recombines TRBV4-3 with TRBJ2-7; 8 bases fit TRBD2. The ends lost 0 bases at V and 0 bases at J; junction bases unmatched: 4. This CDR3 is built from 16 residues. In germline, CDR1 is LGHNA, CDR2 YSLEER. CDR3 in amino acids: CASSQDAGGPSYEQYF. CDR3 DNA: TGCGCCAGCAGCCAAGATGCGGGAGGCCCCTCCTACGAGCAGTACTTC.

This clone came up once. The genes are TRBV6-5 and TRBJ2-7; possible D gene TRBD1, 5 bases. The CDR3 is 14 amino acids. Germline values: CDR1 MNHEY, CDR2 SVGAGI. V was cut by 5 bases and J by 0 bases, with 11 bases left in between. CDR3 protein: CASSRRQSSYEQYF. The CDR3 bases are TGTGCCAGCAGTCGCCGACAGAGCTCCTACGAGCAGTACTTC.

The chain employs TRBV19 and TRBJ1-2; unclear D gene. The CDR3 totals 12 residues. The V gene lost 3 bases and the J gene lost 4 bases, with 6 bases spanning the gap. The germline V gene encodes CDR1 LNHDA and CDR2 SQIVND (reference sequence). The CDR3 DNA reads TGTGCCAGTAGTATTTCCGTCTATGGCTACACCTTC. It encodes CASSISVYGYTF. Using reference TRBV19 and TRBJ1-2 for the parts outside the CDR3, the full variable domain is DGGITQSPKYLFRKEGQNVTLSCEQNLNHDAMYWYRQDPGQGLRLIYYSQIVNDFQKGDIAEGYSVSREKKESFPLTVTSAQKNPTAFYLCASSISVYGYTFGSGTRLTVV.

The chain has TRBV15 and TRBJ2-2, with D unclear. CDR3 length: 19 amino acids. Between the trimmed V and J ends, which lost 3 bases and 2 bases, there was a span of 22 bases. Per the germline V gene, CDR1 is LNHNV and CDR2 is YYDKDF (reference sequence). The CDR3 DNA follows: TGTGCCACCAGCAGTATATTGGAAGGTTGGCAGTTTAACACCGGGGAGCTGTTTTTT. It codes for CATSSILEGWQFNTGELFF.

The V call is TRBV14, the J call TRBJ2-5; 10 nucleotides align to TRBD1. The end of the DNA fits TRBJ2-7 better, so the J call may be wrong. Germline lookup yields CDR1 SGHDN and CDR2 FVKESK. This CDR3 is built from 15 residues. CDR3 region: CASSQRDRGIYEQYF. Written as DNA, the CDR3 is TGTGCCAGCAGCCAACGGGACAGGGGAATTTACGAGCAGTACTTC.

CDR3 protein: CASSDGYEQFF. CDR3 in DNA: TGTGCCAGCAGTGATGGGTATGAGCAGTTCTTC. This sequence joins TRBV25-1 and TRBJ2-1; D not certain. Germline-derived CDR1 and CDR2 are MGHDK and SYGVNS. There are 11 residues in the CDR3. Trimming shortened V by 3 bases and J by 8 bases, and 5 bases separated the two germline ends. Based on the CDR3 plus reference TRBV25-1 and TRBJ2-1, the full variable domain is EADIYQTPRYLVIGTGKKITLECSQTMGHDKMYWYQQDPGMELHLIHYSYGVNSTEKGDLSSESTVSRIRTEHFPLTLESARPSHTSQYLCASSDGYEQFFGPGTRLTVL.

The V gene is TRBV7-9, the J gene TRBJ2-2; the match to TRBD1 covers 8 bases. The CDR3 is 16 amino acids. The ends lost 5 bases at V and 5 bases at J; junction bases unmatched: 10. The germline V gene encodes CDR1 SEHNR and CDR2 FQNEAQ (reference sequence). The CDR3 DNA reads as TGTGCCAGCAGCGTCCAGGGGGCAGGCCAAACCGGGGAGCTGTTTTTT. It encodes CASSVQGAGQTGELFF.

The sample holds one count of this clone. This chain links TRBV4-1 with TRBJ2-1; tentative D call: TRBD1 (5 bases). Trimming removed 6 bases from V and 5 bases from J, with 17 bases in between. Germline assignment: CDR1 MGHRA and CDR2 YSYEKL. The CDR3 runs to 15 residues. The DNA for the CDR3 is TGCGCCAGCAGACCTACCCCCCAGGGCCACAATGAGCAGTTCTTC. Translating it yields CASRPTPQGHNEQFF.

This clone has more than one count but fewer than ten. The rearrangement uses TRBV28 and TRBJ2-2; D might be TRBD2 (5 bases). Per germline, CDR1 MDHEN and CDR2 SYDVKM. The ends were cut back, 3 bases at V and 4 bases at J, with 12 bases in the middle. The CDR3 runs to 15 residues. Here the CDR3 DNA reads TGTGCCAGCAGTTTTCGGACTCCGGGCACCGGGGAGCTGTTTTTT. It codes for CASSFRTPGTGELFF.

CDR3 DNA: TGTGCCGCCCCTGATACGCAGCCCCAGCATTTT. Protein product: CAAPDTQPQHF. This chain joins TRBV6-1 and TRBJ1-5; D remains unclear. V lost 11 bases and J 7 bases, leaving 12 bases between the germline ends. This CDR3 region has 11 residues. Germline lookup yields CDR1 MNHNS and CDR2 SASEGT.

The genes are TRBV28 and TRBJ1-4, with D tentatively TRBD1 (6 bases). This CDR3 region has 16 residues. The germline gives CDR1 MDHEN, CDR2 SYDVKM. V was trimmed by 3 bases and J by 5 bases, leaving 16 bases between them. This chain's CDR3 is CASSLPYREGNEKLFF. The CDR3 DNA reads as TGTGCCAGCAGTTTGCCCTACAGGGAAGGAAATGAAAAACTGTTTTTT. The full variable domain, with the rest looked up from reference TRBV28 and TRBJ1-4, is DVKVTQSSRYLVKRTGEKVFLECVQDMDHENMFWYRQDPGLGLRLIYFSYDVKMKEKGDIPEGYSVSREKKERFSLILESASTNQTSMYLCASSLPYREGNEKLFFGSGTQLSVL.